Listed below are T cell receptor beta chains from one sample, sequenced in a study of blood T cell repertoires in COVID-19. Sequencing used immunoSEQ multiplex PCR; TCRdb keeps in-frame clones, though not all of them. The table has around 150,000 clones, approximately 80% seen once; the top ten hold 5.5% to 7%. What was sequenced was peripheral blood. The receptors shown here come from a human donor in a cohort sampled during active COVID-19. The CDR3 runs from the conserved cysteine through the conserved F or W. D genes are given only for firm matches. Only part of the rows carry a size: once, few, many, or a class if the clone is expanded.

TRBV12-3/TRBV12-4	-	-	TRBJ2-2	CASSVSRRPELFF	TGTGCCAGCAGCGTAAGCCGTCGTCCGGAGCTGTTTTTT
TRBV6-2/TRBV6-3	-	-	TRBJ1-6	CASSLTNSPLHF	TGTGCCAGCAGTTTGACTAATTCACCTCTCCACTTT
TRBV27	once	TRBD1	TRBJ1-4	CASSPTTGGRRNEKLFF	TGTGCCAGCAGTCCCACGACAGGGGGCCGTCGGAATGAAAAACTGTTTTTT
TRBV18	-	TRBD1	TRBJ1-4	CASSPSRGPEKLFF	TGTGCCAGCTCACCATCCAGGGGGCCTGAAAAACTGTTTTTT
TRBV13	-	TRBD2	TRBJ2-3	CASSLDGGGALTDTQYF	TGTGCCAGCAGCTTAGATGGCGGGGGGGCCCTGACAGATACGCAGTATTTT
TRBV5-4	-	-	TRBJ2-7	CASSLIGGTYEQYF	TGTGCCAGCAGCTTGATAGGGGGAACCTACGAGCAGTACTTC
TRBV19	-	TRBD1	TRBJ2-4	CASSPRQGGYIQYF	TGTGCCAGTAGTCCCCGACAGGGCGGCTACATTCAGTACTTC
TRBV12-3/TRBV12-4	-	-	TRBJ2-7	CASTQGTYEQYF	TGTGCCAGCACCCAAGGGACTTACGAGCAGTACTTC
TRBV7-2	-	-	TRBJ2-5	CASSSQGLQETQYF	TGTGCCAGCAGCTCGCAGGGGCTACAAGAGACCCAGTACTTC
TRBV9	-	TRBD2	TRBJ2-3	CASSVGAGTDTQYF	TGTGCCAGCAGCGTAGGAGCGGGGACAGATACGCAGTATTTT
TRBV18	-	-	TRBJ2-7	CASSSYLGEANYEQYF	TGTGCCAGCTCATCTTATCTAGGGGAGGCGAACTACGAGCAGTACTTC
TRBV18	-	TRBD1	TRBJ1-2	CASSQNRDRSNYGYTF	TGTGCCAGCTCGCAAAACCGGGACAGATCTAACTATGGCTACACCTTC
TRBV24-1	-	TRBD1	TRBJ2-5	CATSDSRQGTETQYF	TGTGCCACCAGTGATTCAAGACAGGGAACGGAGACCCAGTACTTC
TRBV30	few	TRBD1	TRBJ1-1	CAWLNRGFYEAFF	TGTGCCTGGCTTAACAGGGGTTTCTATGAAGCTTTCTTT
TRBV18	-	TRBD2	TRBJ2-3	CASSRTSGGPTSTDTQYF	TGTGCCAGCTCAAGGACTAGCGGGGGGCCCACTAGCACAGATACGCAGTATTTT
TRBV5-1	-	-	TRBJ2-3	CASSLETATDTQYF	TGCGCCAGCAGCTTGGAAACAGCCACAGATACGCAGTATTTT
TRBV28	few	TRBD1	TRBJ2-5	CASSLLQGAGGETQYF	TGTGCCAGCAGTTTATTGCAGGGGGCTGGGGGAGAGACCCAGTACTTC
TRBV5-6	-	TRBD1	TRBJ2-1	CASSLRDRYNEQFF	TGTGCCAGCAGCCTCCGGGACAGGTACAATGAGCAGTTCTTC
TRBV10-3	-	TRBD2	TRBJ2-3	CAISESGGTSATTDTQYF	TGTGCCATCAGTGAGTCGGGTGGGACTAGCGCGACGACAGATACGCAGTATTTT
TRBV3-1/TRBV3-2	-	-	TRBJ1-2	CASSHNTF	TGTGCCAGCAGCCATAACACCTTC